Following are 26 T cell receptor beta chains from one sample sequenced in a study of control samples from healthy donors and cancer patients. Repertoires were generated with immunoSEQ multiplex PCR, while TCRdb's copy carries only in-frame clones and drops some. The repertoire holds approximately 170,000 clones, with 93% as singletons. Sequencing used blood. Source of these receptors: a woman aged 55-75 years in good health.

The CDR3 spells CAWSPSTWEAFF. The CDR3 bases are TGTGCCTGGAGTCCGAGCACATGGGAAGCTTTCTTT. The chain couples TRBV30 to TRBJ1-1; no definite D call. V lost 2 bases and J 8 bases, leaving 12 bases between the germline ends. Germline CDR1 is GTSNPN and CDR2 is SVGIG (reference sequence). CDR3 length: 12 amino acids.

V usage is TRBV23-1 and J usage is TRBJ1-2, with D hard to call. TRBV23-1 qualifies as an ORF whose function is uncertain. This CDR3 has 15 amino acids. The V end lost 0 bases, the J end lost 0 bases, and 8 bases lay between the germline ends. The chain's CDR3 is CASSQSSRPNYGYTF. Written as DNA, the CDR3 is TGCGCCAGCAGTCAATCTTCTCGGCCTAACTATGGCTACACCTTC.

The chain has TRBV5-1 and TRBJ1-1; weak D call: TRBD1 (5 bases). CDR1 and CDR2 (germline): SGHRS, YFSETQ. V was pared by 0 bases and J by 4 bases, with 16 bases between. CDR3 length equals 16 residues. Here the CDR3 reads CASSLEPQGASTEAFF. The DNA of the CDR3 is TGCGCCAGCAGCTTGGAGCCCCAGGGCGCAAGCACTGAAGCTTTCTTT.

The chain carries TRBV7-9 and TRBJ1-4, with a weak D call TRBD1 (5 bases). With 5 bases removed from V and 7 bases from J, the gap between germline ends came to 17 bases. Germline CDR1 is SEHNR and CDR2 is FQNEAQ (reference sequence). The length of the CDR3 is 15 residues. CDR3 sequence: CASSPMGLGIEKLFF. CDR3 bases: TGTGCCAGCAGCCCGATGGGACTGGGGATTGAAAAACTGTTTTTT.

The chain carries TRBV4-3 and TRBJ1-4, with 7 bases aligning to TRBD1. Germline-derived CDR1 and CDR2 are LGHNA and YSLEER. The V segment lost 0 bases and the J segment 8 bases; nucleotides outside the gene matches: 12. This CDR3 has 17 residues. DNA for the CDR3: TGCGCCAGCAGCCAAGAGAGATGGACAGGTCTTCGGGAAAAACTGTTTTTT. Residues: CASSQERWTGLREKLFF.

This clone appeared a single time. The J gene is TRBJ2-7, the V gene TRBV27, with TRBD2 matching 10 bases. V dropped 2 bases and J dropped 5; count of bases not matched to a gene: 6. The CDR3 length is 15 residues. CDR1 MNHEY and CDR2 SMNVEV come from the germline V gene (reference sequence). CDR3 protein: CASSLSRLAGHEQYF. The CDR3 coding sequence is TGTGCCAGCAGTTTAAGTAGACTAGCGGGCCACGAGCAGTACTTC.

This chain joins TRBV10-3 and TRBJ1-2; D is undetermined. The germline V gene encodes CDR1 ENHRY and CDR2 SYGVKD. The ends were cut back, 3 bases at V and 4 bases at J, with 12 bases in the middle. There are 14 residues in the CDR3. The CDR3 protein is CAISEGGGSYGYTF. The CDR3 DNA reads as TGTGCCATCAGTGAAGGTGGTGGCAGCTATGGCTACACCTTC.

The chain links TRBV6-2 or TRBV6-3 to TRBJ1-1, with D tentatively TRBD1 (5 bases). The CDR3 runs to 14 residues. In germline, CDR1 is MNHEY, CDR2 SVGEGT. Trimming left V 4 bases short and J 0 bases short, with 9 bases between. This CDR3 reads CASSFKDMNTEAFF. The CDR3 nucleotides read TGTGCCAGCAGTTTTAAGGACATGAACACTGAAGCTTTCTTT.

The rearrangement uses TRBV7-2 and TRBJ1-3, with 7 bases aligning to TRBD1. The germline V gene has CDR1 SGHTA and CDR2 FQGNSA. The CDR3 loop spans 17 amino acids. V was pared by 5 bases and J by 0 bases, with 10 bases of the junction left unmatched. CDR3 in DNA: TGTGCCAGCAGCCCAACGGGGACAGCTTACTCTGGAAACACCATATATTTT. It yields the protein CASSPTGTAYSGNTIYF.

The chain uses TRBV7-3 and TRBJ2-5; 8 bases line up with TRBD2. Germline V gives CDR1 SGHTA, CDR2 FQGTGA. The length of the CDR3 is 16 residues. J was trimmed by 7 bases and V by 5 bases; bases with no gene match: 15. In DNA form, the CDR3 reads TGTGCCAGCAGCGAAGGTAGCGGGGCGGCGCGGGCGACCCAGTACTTC. This encodes CASSEGSGAARATQYF.

CDR3 sequence reads: CASSLGRSNTEAFF. CDR3 DNA sequence: TGTGCCAGCAGTCTAGGACGGTCGAACACTGAAGCTTTCTTT. This rearrangement joins TRBV11-3 to TRBJ1-1; D is ambiguous. V was pared by 6 bases and J by 1 base, with 12 bases between. The V gene's germline CDR1 is SGHNT and CDR2 YENEEA. The CDR3 has 14 amino acids.

The chain is built from TRBV7-2 and TRBJ1-1, with 8 positions matching TRBD1. The CDR3 covers 15 residues. V shed 5 bases, J shed 4 bases, and the junction held 9 bases outside the gene matches. CDR1 and CDR2 (germline): SGHTA, FQGNSA. This CDR3 is CASSRRQGSGTEAFF. The CDR3 DNA follows: TGTGCCAGCAGCAGGCGACAGGGGTCGGGCACTGAAGCTTTCTTT.

The rearrangement uses TRBV30 and TRBJ1-2; TRBD1 might be the D (5 bases). Germline lookup yields CDR1 GTSNPN and CDR2 SVGIG (reference sequence). V lost 0 bases and J 1 base, leaving 9 bases between the germline ends. The CDR3 has 14 residues. The DNA of the CDR3 is TGTGCCTGGAGTGTGGGGGGGTTTAACTATGGCTACACCTTC. Amino acid sequence: CAWSVGGFNYGYTF.

The chain joins TRBV3-1 (or the pseudogene TRBV3-2) to TRBJ1-3; D is unclear. Germline CDR1 LGHDT, CDR2 YNNKEL (reference sequence). Trimming stripped 7 bases from V and 2 bases from J, with 12 bases between. This CDR3 has 14 residues. In DNA form, the CDR3 reads TGTGCCAGCACCCACGGCAGTGCTGGAAACACCATATATTTT. Amino acid sequence: CASTHGSAGNTIYF.

The gene calls are TRBV3-1 (or the pseudogene TRBV3-2) and TRBJ2-5, with 7 bases matching TRBD2. Germline CDR1 and CDR2: LGHDT and YNNKEL (reference sequence). J gave up 3 bases and V 4 bases, and 8 bases lay outside the gene matches. The CDR3 totals 15 residues. CDR3 residues: CASSPAVGGEETQYF. The CDR3 DNA reads as TGTGCCAGCAGCCCTGCGGTGGGAGGGGAAGAGACCCAGTACTTC.

This clone was observed once. The chain has TRBV6-2 or TRBV6-3 and TRBJ2-2; the D gene is possibly TRBD1 (6 bases). Trimming cost V 4 bases and J 1 base, with 7 bases left between them. Germline V gene data show CDR1 as MNHEY and CDR2 as SVGEGT. The CDR3 covers 14 residues. CDR3 in DNA: TGTGCCAGCAGTTCGGGACAGAACACCGGGGAGCTGTTTTTT. Its protein is CASSSGQNTGELFF.

This clone was counted once. This chain uses TRBV7-8 with TRBJ2-5; D uncertain. This CDR3 is built from 13 residues. Deletions cut 2 bases from V and 5 bases from J, with 9 bases between. Germline-derived CDR1 and CDR2 are SGHVS and FQNEAQ. CDR3 region: CASSLSLGETQYF. DNA for the CDR3: TGTGCCAGCAGCTTAAGCCTAGGGGAGACCCAGTACTTC.

V and J are TRBV5-4 and TRBJ1-2; 7 nucleotides align to TRBD1. Trimming at V came to 3 bases and at J to 6 bases, leaving 5 bases not matched to a gene. Germline CDR1 reads SGHNT; CDR2 reads YYREEE (reference sequence). The CDR3 runs 13 residues. The CDR3 region is CASSSTGWNGYTF. The CDR3 coding sequence is TGTGCCAGCAGCTCGACAGGGTGGAATGGCTACACCTTC.

The chain uses TRBV9 and TRBJ2-7; D may be TRBD1 (6 bases). The V end lost 4 bases, the J end lost 6 bases, and 20 bases lay between the germline ends. CDR1 and CDR2 (germline): SGDLS, YYNGEE. The length of the CDR3 is 15 residues. CDR3: CASSRDPGEGLEQYF. The CDR3 coding sequence is TGTGCCAGCAGCCGAGATCCAGGGGAAGGCCTCGAGCAGTACTTC. The entire variable domain, with the rest obtained from reference TRBV9 and TRBJ2-7, is as follows: DSGVTQTPKHLITATGQRVTLRCSPRSGDLSVYWYQQSLDQGLQFLIQYYNGEERAKGNILERFSAQQFPDLHSELNLSSLELGDSALYFCASSRDPGEGLEQYFGPGTRLTVT.

The gene calls are TRBV18 and TRBJ2-5; the D is unclear. The CDR3 consists of 19 residues. The V gene lost 1 base and the J gene lost 0 bases, with 21 bases spanning the gap. Germline CDR1 KGHSH, CDR2 LQKENI. The CDR3 sequence: CASSPLPLGYGTDQETQYF. The CDR3 DNA reads as TGTGCCAGCTCACCACTCCCTCTGGGTTATGGTACGGACCAAGAGACCCAGTACTTC.

The gene calls are TRBV7-2 and TRBJ1-1; the D is unclear. V was pared by 5 bases and J by 0 bases, with 13 bases between. The CDR3 is made up of 15 amino acids. Germline lookup yields CDR1 SGHTA and CDR2 FQGNSA. Here the CDR3 DNA reads TGTGCCAGCAGCGCAGGACTGGGAATGAACACTGAAGCTTTCTTT. Its protein product is CASSAGLGMNTEAFF.

V usage is TRBV9 and J usage is TRBJ2-2; maybe TRBD2 (7 bases). This CDR3 comprises 17 residues. Trimming stripped 0 bases from V and 6 bases from J, with 18 bases between. The germline V gene has CDR1 SGDLS and CDR2 YYNGEE. CDR3 in DNA: TGTGCCAGCAGCGTAGTAGGAGGGGGGGCTTCGGCCGGGGAGCTGTTTTTT. This translates into CASSVVGGGASAGELFF.

This chain's CDR3 is CASSARTDSFYGYTF. The CDR3 DNA is TGTGCCAGCAGTGCAAGAACCGACAGTTTCTATGGCTACACCTTC. The gene calls are TRBV2 and TRBJ1-2; the D gene is possibly TRBD1 (5 bases). V lost 4 bases and J 4 bases, leaving 16 bases between the germline ends. Germline CDR1 SNHLY, CDR2 FYNNEI. The CDR3 covers 15 residues.

The gene calls are TRBV6-1 and TRBJ1-5; perhaps TRBD1 as D (5 bases). The CDR3 totals 13 residues. Germline V gene sequence: CDR1 MNHNS, CDR2 SASEGT. The V end lost 3 bases, the J end lost 4 bases, and 7 bases lay between the germline ends. The CDR3 region is CASSEQGNQPQHF. CDR3 nucleotide sequence: TGTGCCAGCAGTGAGCAGGGAAATCAGCCCCAGCATTTT.

The chain combines TRBV5-8 with TRBJ1-2; D is unresolved. Germline V lookup: CDR1 SGHTS, CDR2 YDEGEE. Deletions cut 2 bases from V and 2 bases from J, with 13 bases between. The CDR3 consists of 15 residues. The CDR3 spells CASSLGERPNYGYTF. DNA of the CDR3: TGTGCCAGCAGCTTAGGAGAGAGGCCCAACTATGGCTACACCTTC.

V and J are TRBV14 and TRBJ1-6; 8 bases fit TRBD1. This CDR3 has 15 residues. V dropped 4 bases and J dropped 10; count of bases not matched to a gene: 9. Per germline, CDR1 SGHDN and CDR2 FVKESK. The CDR3 sequence: CASSLTGGVSSPLHF. The CDR3 DNA sequence: TGTGCCAGCAGCCTCACAGGGGGAGTATCGTCACCCCTCCACTTT.